The rows below give T cell receptor beta chains drawn from one sample of a study of T cell responses to AZD1222 COVID-19 vaccine. Here immunoSEQ multiplex PCR was the method, and the copy in TCRdb shows in-frame clones only, minus some. The sample has 110,000 or so clones; over 75% are singletons. Sample: peripheral blood, taken on day 0 of AZD1222 vaccination. The receptor source for this set is an adult in good health. The CDR3 runs from the conserved cysteine through the conserved F or W. A D gene is named only where the DNA matches it firmly. Clone size is shown for a subset of rows, as once, few, many or a class of expanded clone.

j_call,v_call,clone_size,d_call,cdr3_aa,cdr3_nt
TRBJ2-5,TRBV30,NA,NA,CAWSASPRTGTQYF,TGTGCCTGGAGTGCTAGCCCCCGTACCGGGACCCAGTACTTC
TRBJ2-7,TRBV5-1,NA,NA,CASSARQSYEQYF,TGCGCCAGCAGCGCCCGACAGTCCTACGAGCAGTACTTC
TRBJ1-1,TRBV29-1,few,TRBD1,CSVERTGAAGDSFF,TGCAGCGTTGAGAGGACAGGGGCCGCCGGGGACTCTTTCTTT
TRBJ2-1,TRBV3-1/TRBV3-2,NA,TRBD2,CASSQDPKLAGGRSSYNEQFF,TGTGCCAGCAGCCAAGATCCGAAACTAGCGGGGGGCCGGAGCTCCTACAATGAGCAGTTCTTC
TRBJ1-6,TRBV6-5,NA,TRBD1,CASSYSGQRASPLHF,TGTGCCAGCAGTTACTCGGGACAGCGGGCTTCACCCCTCCACTTT
TRBJ2-1,TRBV24-1,NA,TRBD2,CATSDWGRPGLAGGNEQFF,TGTGCCACCAGTGACTGGGGGCGACCGGGACTAGCGGGAGGGAATGAGCAGTTCTTC
TRBJ1-4,TRBV7-9,NA,TRBD1,CASSTGTGINEKLFF,TGTGCCAGCAGTACCGGGACAGGGATTAATGAAAAACTGTTTTTT
TRBJ2-3,TRBV7-9,NA,NA,CASSLAGGTTDTQYF,TGTGCCAGCAGCTTAGCGGGCGGGACCACAGATACGCAGTATTTT
TRBJ2-7,TRBV7-9,once,NA,CASSRDGLSSYEQYF,TGTGCCAGCAGCCGGGACGGGCTTAGCTCCTACGAGCAGTACTTC
TRBJ1-4,TRBV13,NA,NA,CASSRTGTATNEKLFF,TGTGCCAGCAGCCGAACCGGGACCGCTACAAATGAAAAACTGTTTTTT
TRBJ2-3,TRBV6-1,NA,TRBD2,CASSVSQGTSFSTDTQYF,TGTGCCAGCAGTGTCTCCCAGGGGACTAGTTTTAGCACAGATACGCAGTATTTT
TRBJ2-3,TRBV19,NA,TRBD1,CASSIGQGGTDTQYF,TGTGCCAGTAGTATCGGACAGGGGGGGACAGATACGCAGTATTTT